Presented here are 28 T cell receptor beta chains from one specimen sequenced in a study of read filtering for tumor transcriptome and immune sequencing. Molecular barcoded adaptors covering alpha/delta and beta/gamma chains were used on around 370 ng RNA. TCRdb ran MiXCR on the reads and lists one entry per CDR3 protein. The sample records roughly 90,000 distinct CDR3 sequences, 20% to 25% being singletons. The sample was a population of CD138-negative cells sorted from bone marrow. These receptors were obtained from a donor at least 40 years old with multiple myeloma.

This clonotype was found many times. This sequence joins TRBV5-1 and TRBJ2-3; perhaps D is TRBD1 or TRBD2 (5 bases each). The CDR3 loop spans 15 amino acids. V lost 4 bases and J lost 6, with 18 bases in between. Per germline, CDR1 SGHRS and CDR2 YFSETQ. CDR3 in amino acids: CASSGGPQVMDTQYF. The CDR3, as DNA: TGCGCCAGCAGCGGGGGACCCCAAGTGATGGATACGCAGTATTTT.

This clonotype was counted many times. The chain is built from TRBV12-3 or TRBV12-4 and TRBJ2-7; D is unclear. V gave up 2 bases and J gave up 4 bases, with 9 bases separating them. There are 13 residues in the CDR3. The CDR3 here is CASSLRLVYEQYF. The CDR3 DNA follows: TGTGCCAGCAGTTTAAGGCTAGTATACGAGCAGTACTTC.

This chain links TRBV20-1 with TRBJ2-7, with D maybe TRBD2 (6 bases). The CDR3 length is 13 residues. Germline-derived CDR1 and CDR2 are DFQATT and SNEGSKA (reference sequence). Deletions cut 3 bases from V and 5 bases from J, with 14 bases between. The CDR3 reads CSASGGSPHEQYF. DNA for the CDR3: TGCAGTGCTAGTGGGGGGTCCCCCCACGAGCAGTACTTC.

This sequence joins TRBV6-5 and TRBJ1-1, with D unclear. Germline V gene data show CDR1 as MNHEY and CDR2 as SVGAGI. CDR3 length equals 15 residues. The V gene lost 4 bases and the J gene lost 7 bases, with 19 bases spanning the gap. The CDR3 nucleotides are TGTGCCAGCAGTTGGAAGGGTAGGGCGTATGATGAAGCTTTCTTT. Protein: CASSWKGRAYDEAFF.

This clonotype was counted ten times or more. The chain joins TRBV12-3 or TRBV12-4 to TRBJ2-2; no firm D call. The CDR3 totals 13 residues. Deletions cut 6 bases from V and 1 base from J, with 6 bases between. CDR3 DNA: TGTGCCAGCAGCTTACTGAACACCGGGGAGCTGTTTTTT. Protein: CASSLLNTGELFF.

This clonotype was picked up many times. V gene TRBV20-1 combines with J gene TRBJ2-7, with 8 nucleotides matching TRBD1. CDR3 length equals 13 residues. The junction had 4 bases not matched to a gene; V was cut back by 1 base and J by 5 bases. The germline V gene has CDR1 DFQATT and CDR2 SNEGSKA (reference sequence). CDR3 residues: CSARGDRNDEQYF. The CDR3 coding sequence is TGCAGTGCTAGAGGGGACAGGAACGACGAGCAGTACTTC.

J is TRBJ1-2 and V is TRBV20-1; 7 bases line up with TRBD1. The germline CDR1 and CDR2 sequences are DFQATT and SNEGSKA (reference sequence). CDR3 length: 14 amino acids. The V and J ends lost 4 bases and 1 base, in that order; junction bases with no gene match: 6. CDR3 protein: CSATATGNNYGYTF. The CDR3 nucleotides read TGCAGTGCTACCGCGACAGGGAATAACTATGGCTACACCTTC.

In this sample, this clonotype turned up many times. The rearrangement uses TRBV7-2 and TRBJ2-1; D is possibly TRBD1 or TRBD2 (5 bases each). Germline V lookup: CDR1 SGHTA, CDR2 FQGNSA. V shed 0 bases and J shed 7 bases, with 13 bases lying between them. The CDR3 spans 15 residues. The DNA of the CDR3 is TGTGCCAGCAGCTTAGCGGGGGTTAAGTCGAATGAGCAGTTCTTC. It translates to CASSLAGVKSNEQFF.

This chain joins TRBV4-1 and TRBJ1-1; no clear D. The CDR3 extends over 17 amino acids. Germline assignment: CDR1 MGHRA and CDR2 YSYEKL. Deletions cut 0 bases from V and 1 base from J, with 15 bases between. Here the CDR3 DNA reads TGCGCCAGCAGCCAAGAAAGGAGGGTCACACAGAACACTGAAGCTTTCTTT. Amino acid sequence: CASSQERRVTQNTEAFF.

This clonotype was counted at least ten times. V is TRBV20-1 and J is TRBJ2-1; D may correspond to TRBD1 or TRBD2 (6 bases each). Germline values: CDR1 DFQATT, CDR2 SNEGSKA (reference sequence). V lost 6 bases to trimming and J lost 0 bases, with 21 bases between them. The CDR3 has 17 amino acids. The CDR3 coding sequence is TGCAGTGCCCCTAAGGCCGGGGGCCCCTACTCCTACAATGAGCAGTTCTTC. Its protein is CSAPKAGGPYSYNEQFF.

In its sample, this clonotype was seen many times. The chain has TRBV6-5 and TRBJ1-1; 9 bases fit TRBD1. Per germline, CDR1 MNHEY and CDR2 SVGAGI. The CDR3 consists of 15 residues. V trimming: 5 bases; J trimming: 2 bases; junction bases outside the gene matches: 6. This CDR3 reads CASSGLGQGNTEAFF. DNA for the CDR3: TGTGCCAGCAGTGGCTTGGGACAGGGAAACACTGAAGCTTTCTTT.

This clonotype was detected a few times. The genes are TRBV4-1 and TRBJ1-1; 7 nucleotides match TRBD1. CDR1 is MGHRA and CDR2 is YSYEKL in the germline V gene. J gave up 7 bases and V 0 bases, and 11 bases lay outside the gene matches. The CDR3 spans 16 residues. The CDR3 loop reads CASSQEGRGRGSEAFF. CDR3 coding DNA: TGCGCCAGCAGCCAAGAGGGCCGGGGCAGGGGGAGTGAAGCTTTCTTT.

A word on this clonotype: A much larger clone lies a single base off, so this may be a read error. The rearrangement links TRBV7-3 to TRBJ2-2, with no clear D. The CDR3 runs to 15 residues. Trimming removed 5 bases at V and 0 bases at J, with 10 bases between. Per the germline V gene, CDR1 is SGHTA and CDR2 is FQGTGA. The CDR3 sequence is CASSPSGSNTGELFF. CDR3 coding DNA: TGTGCCAGCAGCCCGAGTGGATCGAACACCGGGGAGCTGTTTTTT.

This clonotype was counted at least ten times. The chain uses TRBV20-1 and TRBJ2-3; possible D gene TRBD2, 6 bases. Germline CDR1 DFQATT, CDR2 SNEGSKA (reference sequence). The CDR3 consists of 15 residues. V was shortened by 6 bases and J by 1 base, with 17 bases between the two germline ends. The CDR3 region is CSAAGWRARTDTQYF. In DNA, the CDR3 is TGCAGTGCCGCTGGTTGGAGGGCCCGCACAGATACGCAGTATTTT.

In this sample, this clonotype turned up many times. CDR3 in DNA: TGTGCCAGCAGTGAACGAACAGGGGGCGGGCGTTCACCCCTCCACTTT. Its protein product is CASSERTGGGRSPLHF. The V and J genes are TRBV6-1 and TRBJ1-6; TRBD1 agrees at 9 bases. The junction had 8 bases not matched to a gene; V was cut back by 2 bases and J by 9 bases. This CDR3 has 16 residues. The germline V gene has CDR1 MNHNS and CDR2 SASEGT.

On this clonotype itself: A read error may be the cause here, since a much bigger clone is one base away. The chain uses TRBV24-1 and TRBJ2-3; 7 bases fit TRBD2. Losses at the gene ends were 3 bases for V and 2 bases for J; bases not matched to a gene: 13. The CDR3 has 18 residues. Per the germline V gene, CDR1 is KGHDR and CDR2 is SFDVKD. This chain's CDR3 is CATSDTKGREGTTDTQYF. DNA for the CDR3: TGTGCCACCAGTGATACGAAGGGCAGGGAGGGCACCACAGATACGCAGTATTTT.

This clonotype was counted once. The chain carries TRBV7-9 and TRBJ2-5; 8 nucleotides line up with TRBD1. Trimming cost V 5 bases and J 2 bases; bases outside gene matches: 7. Germline V lookup: CDR1 SEHNR, CDR2 FQNEAQ (reference sequence). This CDR3 has 15 residues. The CDR3 loop is CASSPGTGHQETQYF. The CDR3 DNA reads as TGTGCCAGCAGCCCCGGGACAGGTCATCAAGAGACCCAGTACTTC. Full variable domain (remainder filled in from reference TRBV7-9 and TRBJ2-5): DTGVSQNPRHKITKRGQNVTFRCDPISEHNRLYWYRQTLGQGPEFLTYFQNEAQLEKSRLLSDRFSAERPKGSFSTLEIQRTEQGDSAMYLCASSPGTGHQETQYFGPGTRLLVL.

This clonotype was counted at least ten times. V usage is TRBV14 and J usage is TRBJ2-1, with no clear D. V lost 1 base and J lost 2, with 15 bases in between. Germline values: CDR1 SGHDN, CDR2 FVKESK. The CDR3 is 17 residues long. The CDR3 spells CASSQAWWPGTYNEQFF. DNA of the CDR3: TGTGCCAGCAGCCAAGCGTGGTGGCCGGGCACCTACAATGAGCAGTTCTTC.

This clonotype came up many times. The chain is built from TRBV29-1 and TRBJ1-5, with D hard to call. Germline CDR1 and CDR2: SQVTM and ANQGSEA. Trimming removed 4 bases from V and 6 bases from J, with 13 bases in between. CDR3 length equals 13 residues. The CDR3 nucleotides read TGCAGCGTTGGGGAGGACTTGGGTCAGCCCCAGCATTTT. This codes for CSVGEDLGQPQHF.

This clonotype has at least ten counts. The rearrangement links TRBV12-3 or TRBV12-4 to TRBJ2-2; D perhaps matches TRBD1 (6 bases). The CDR3 loop spans 13 amino acids. V shed 6 bases and J shed 6 bases, with 11 bases lying between them. The CDR3 region is CASRKQGSGELFF. CDR3 nucleotide sequence: TGTGCCAGCAGAAAACAGGGATCCGGGGAGCTGTTTTTT.

The chain couples TRBV29-1 to TRBJ1-5; tentatively, D is TRBD1 (5 bases). The V gene's germline CDR1 is SQVTM and CDR2 ANQGSEA. V gave up 5 bases and J gave up 0 bases, with 14 bases separating them. The CDR3 covers 15 residues. The DNA for the CDR3 is TGCAGCGTTTCACAGGACATGTATAGCAATCAGCCCCAGCATTTT. This sequence encodes CSVSQDMYSNQPQHF.

To note about this clonotype: With a much larger clone just one base away, this may be a read error. J is TRBJ2-5 and V is TRBV20-1; maybe TRBD2 (6 bases). The CDR3 sequence is 14 residues long. The germline gives CDR1 DFQATT, CDR2 SNEGSKA (reference sequence). The CDR3 DNA follows: TGCAGTGCTAGGATGGCGACTACGGGAGAGACCCTGTACTTC. It is translated as CSARMATTGETLYF.

As to this clonotype: One end of the junction fails to match germline, which may point to a read error. The J gene is TRBJ2-7, the V gene TRBV6-6; TRBD2 aligns across 11 bases. Germline V CDR1 and CDR2: MNHNY, SVGAGI (reference sequence). This CDR3 is built from 13 residues. CDR3: CASTGTSGYELYF. CDR3 in DNA: TGTGCCAGCACGGGGACTAGCGGCTACGAGCTGTACTTC.

This clonotype has at least ten counts. Here the CDR3 DNA reads TGTGCCAGCAGCTACAGACAAAATGAGCAGTTCTTC. Amino acids: CASSYRQNEQFF. This chain joins TRBV13 and TRBJ2-1, with D unresolved. The V end was cut by 4 bases, the J end by 7 bases, with 8 bases between. Per the germline V gene, CDR1 is PRHDT and CDR2 is FYEKMQ (reference sequence). The CDR3 spans 12 residues.

At least ten counts were recorded for this clonotype. The chain carries TRBV2 and TRBJ2-2; 8 nucleotides agree with TRBD1. Per the germline V gene, CDR1 is SNHLY and CDR2 is FYNNEI. The trim removed 3 bases at V and 9 bases at J, leaving 9 bases unmatched. The CDR3 contains 15 residues. The DNA of the CDR3 is TGTGCCAGCAGTGACTTCAGGGGGCAATCCAGGGAGCTGTTTTTT. Amino acids: CASSDFRGQSRELFF.

This clonotype was recorded many times. The genes are TRBV29-1 and TRBJ1-1; TRBD1 might be the D (6 bases). The ends were cut back, 3 bases at V and 0 bases at J, with 14 bases in the middle. CDR3 length equals 15 residues. CDR1 and CDR2 from the germline V gene are SQVTM and ANQGSEA. The CDR3: CSVDSGAVMNTEAFF. The CDR3 nucleotides read TGCAGCGTTGACTCGGGGGCCGTAATGAACACTGAAGCTTTCTTT.

The genes are TRBV7-9 and TRBJ1-1; D possibly corresponds to TRBD1 (5 bases). This CDR3 is built from 15 residues. Trimming removed 2 bases at V and 3 bases at J, with 13 bases between. CDR1 SEHNR and CDR2 FQNEAQ come from the germline V gene (reference sequence). This chain's CDR3 is CASSLYGDRDTEAFF. The CDR3 nucleotides read TGTGCCAGCAGCTTATACGGGGACCGGGACACTGAAGCTTTCTTT.

This clonotype was counted only a few times. For the CDR3, the DNA is TGCGCCAGCAGCTTGGTCCCGGGACTAGCGGGGGGCCCAGGTACGCAGTATTTT. Its translation: CASSLVPGLAGGPGTQYF. This chain connects TRBV5-1 to TRBJ2-3, with 15 bases fitting TRBD2. Germline trimming cut 0 bases from V and 8 bases from J; bases unmatched to any gene: 10. Germline V gene sequence: CDR1 SGHRS, CDR2 YFSETQ. This CDR3 comprises 18 residues.